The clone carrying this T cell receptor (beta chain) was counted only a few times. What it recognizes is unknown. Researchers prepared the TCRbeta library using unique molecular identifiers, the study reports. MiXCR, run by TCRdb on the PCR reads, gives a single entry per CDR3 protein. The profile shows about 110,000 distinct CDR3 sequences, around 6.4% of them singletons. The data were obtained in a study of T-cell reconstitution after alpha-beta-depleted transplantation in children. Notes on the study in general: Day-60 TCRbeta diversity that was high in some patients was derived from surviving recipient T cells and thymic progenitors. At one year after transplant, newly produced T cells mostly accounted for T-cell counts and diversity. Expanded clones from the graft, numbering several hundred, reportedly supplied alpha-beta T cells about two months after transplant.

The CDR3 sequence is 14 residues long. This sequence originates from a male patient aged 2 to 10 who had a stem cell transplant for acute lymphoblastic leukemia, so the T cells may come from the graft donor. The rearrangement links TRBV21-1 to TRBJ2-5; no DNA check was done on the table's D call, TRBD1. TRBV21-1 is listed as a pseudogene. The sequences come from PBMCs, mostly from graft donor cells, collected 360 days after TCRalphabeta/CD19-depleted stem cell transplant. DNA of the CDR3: TGTGCCAGCAGCTATCGACAGGGGAGGGAGACCCAGTACTTC. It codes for CASSYRQGRETQYF.